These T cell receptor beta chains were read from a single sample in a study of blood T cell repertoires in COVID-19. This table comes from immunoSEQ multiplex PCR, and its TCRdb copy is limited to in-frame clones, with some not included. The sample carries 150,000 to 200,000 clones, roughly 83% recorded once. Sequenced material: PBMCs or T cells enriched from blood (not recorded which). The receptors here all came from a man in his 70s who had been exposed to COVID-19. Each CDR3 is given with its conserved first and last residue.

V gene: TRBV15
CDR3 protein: CATSSRDSPIRNTIYF

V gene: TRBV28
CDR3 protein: CASSSPTGISNQPQHF

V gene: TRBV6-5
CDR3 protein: CASSSDFLGLGYEQYF

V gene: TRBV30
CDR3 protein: CAWQRGSAGHSPLHF

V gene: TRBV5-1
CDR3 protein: CASSLASWGVSGYTF

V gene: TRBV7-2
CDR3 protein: CASSLGTSFPTGELFF

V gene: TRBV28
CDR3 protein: CASSFGTGSSNQPQHF

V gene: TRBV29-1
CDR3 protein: CSGTGATEAFF

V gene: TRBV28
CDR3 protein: CASSLRTGEAFF

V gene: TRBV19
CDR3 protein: CASTITRNYGYTF

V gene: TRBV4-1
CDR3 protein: CASSQGARTAYGYTF

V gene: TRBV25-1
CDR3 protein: CASRNGGQGTQYF

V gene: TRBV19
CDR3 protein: CASKEAYNQPQHF

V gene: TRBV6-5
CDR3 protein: CASSPLAGGQTQYF

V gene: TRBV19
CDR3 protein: CASSLRGQSSGNTIYF

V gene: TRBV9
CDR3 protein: CASSVRASGDTGELFF

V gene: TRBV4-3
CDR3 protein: CASSQELAEYNEQFF

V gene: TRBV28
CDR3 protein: CASSRRTDEQYF

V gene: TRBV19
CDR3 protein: CASSPDRVRSGNTIYF

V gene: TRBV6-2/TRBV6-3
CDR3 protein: CASSGSGRGETQYF

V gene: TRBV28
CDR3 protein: CASSLSGGISYEQYF

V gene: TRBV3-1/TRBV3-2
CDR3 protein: CASSSWTIQETQYF

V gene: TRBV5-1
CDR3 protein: CASSWTSADYEQYF

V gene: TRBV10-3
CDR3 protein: CAISEPTGGGEQYF

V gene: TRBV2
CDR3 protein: CASSGGTTATDTQYF

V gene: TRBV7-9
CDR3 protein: CASSSTGGLETQYF

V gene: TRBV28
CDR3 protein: CASSPSTGYMNTEAFF

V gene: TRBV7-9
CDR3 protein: CASSRDRDGYTF

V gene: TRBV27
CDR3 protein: CASSSKTSGGQETQYF

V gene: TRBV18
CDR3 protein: CASSPKEGGLNSNQPQHF

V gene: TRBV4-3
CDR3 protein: CASSQEFPELLRAGELFF

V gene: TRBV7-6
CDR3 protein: CASSWRGGDTGELFF

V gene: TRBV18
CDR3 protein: CASSPDWGDGYTF

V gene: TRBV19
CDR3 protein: CASRAGRNTEAFF

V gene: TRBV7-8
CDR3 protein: CASSPTGGGYTF

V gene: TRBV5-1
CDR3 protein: CASSSRTGQNTDTQYF

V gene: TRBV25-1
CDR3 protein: CASSGRGQTDTQYF

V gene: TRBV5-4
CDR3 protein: CASSLLAGQRGEQFF

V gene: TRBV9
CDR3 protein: CASSRETGPNEQFF

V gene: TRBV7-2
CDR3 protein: CASSLGGTGEQPQHF

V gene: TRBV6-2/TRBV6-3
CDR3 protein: CASSLTGGTDTQYF

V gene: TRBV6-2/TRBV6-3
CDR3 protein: CASSLDRRAKNIQYF

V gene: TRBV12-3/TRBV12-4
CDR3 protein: CASSWPGTDTQYF

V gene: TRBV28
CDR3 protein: CASTGGSVTDTQYF

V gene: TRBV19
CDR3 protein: CATRAAGGLFF

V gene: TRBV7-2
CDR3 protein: CASSPFAQISGNTIYF

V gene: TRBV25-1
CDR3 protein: CASSLTVGPFMNTEAFF

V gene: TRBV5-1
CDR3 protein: CASRDRVNSPLHF

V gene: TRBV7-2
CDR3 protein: CASSLYATNEKLFF

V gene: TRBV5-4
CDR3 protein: CASSLGQAGYTF

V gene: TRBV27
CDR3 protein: CASSFGTTRSGYTF

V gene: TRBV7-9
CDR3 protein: CASSLQGANGYTF

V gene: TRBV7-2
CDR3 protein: CASSSTPGDYGYTF

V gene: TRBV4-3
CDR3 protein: CASSQENRENQPQHF